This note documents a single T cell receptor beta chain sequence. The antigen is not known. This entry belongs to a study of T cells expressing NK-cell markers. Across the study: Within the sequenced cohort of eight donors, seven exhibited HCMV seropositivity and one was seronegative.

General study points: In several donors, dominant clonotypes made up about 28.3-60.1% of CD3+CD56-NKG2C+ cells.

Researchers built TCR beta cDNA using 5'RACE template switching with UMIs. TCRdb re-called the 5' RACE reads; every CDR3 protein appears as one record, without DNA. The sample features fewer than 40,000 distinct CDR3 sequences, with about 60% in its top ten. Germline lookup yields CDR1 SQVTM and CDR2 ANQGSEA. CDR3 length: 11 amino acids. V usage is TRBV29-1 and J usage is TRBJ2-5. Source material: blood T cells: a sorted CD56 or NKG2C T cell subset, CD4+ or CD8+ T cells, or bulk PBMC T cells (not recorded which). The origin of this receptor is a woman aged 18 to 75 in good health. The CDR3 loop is CSVEVEETQYF.